The 27 T cell receptor beta chains below were found in one sample sequenced in a study of Ad26.COV2.S vaccination and SARS-CoV-2 variants. Produced via immunoSEQ multiplex PCR; TCRdb's table is partial and in-frame only. The sample yields some 350,000 clones, about 88% seen once. Treatment denoted: 15 to 20 received Ad26.COV2.S at low or high dose, single or two shots; 5 received placebo; per-sample allocation not given. Samples analyzed were those drawn on day 63 after the first vaccine or placebo injection. This sample comprised peripheral blood, obtained in a trial of Ad26.COV2.S vaccine versus placebo. The origin of the receptors is a person aged 18 to 59 who received the Ad26.COV2.S COVID-19 vaccine or a placebo.

This clone appeared a few times. The genes are TRBV19 and TRBJ1-6, with D unclear. Germline CDR1 is LNHDA and CDR2 is SQIVND (reference sequence). Trimming removed 2 bases at V and 7 bases at J, with 21 bases between. The CDR3 spans 18 residues. The CDR3 is CASSIRVGTSRPNSPLHF. The CDR3 DNA is TGTGCCAGTAGTATACGGGTTGGAACTTCACGCCCGAATTCACCCCTCCACTTT.

This clone was observed a single time. J is TRBJ2-7 and V is TRBV5-4; D is undetermined. CDR1 is SGHNT, CDR2 YYREEE, per germline (reference sequence). The CDR3 is made up of 15 amino acids. V lost 0 bases, J lost 2 bases, and 12 bases lay in between. The CDR3 region has the DNA TGTGCCAGCAGCTTGGTGTATGGCGTAGCCTACGAGCAGTACTTC. Translated, it gives CASSLVYGVAYEQYF.

The rearrangement joins TRBV3-1 (or the pseudogene TRBV3-2) to TRBJ1-1; the match to TRBD1 covers 12 bases. The length of the CDR3 is 14 residues. The germline CDR1 and CDR2 sequences are LGHDT and YNNKEL (reference sequence). The ends lost 4 bases at V and 6 bases at J; junction bases unmatched: 3. This CDR3 reads CASSPGQGAAEAFF. CDR3 bases: TGTGCCAGCAGCCCGGGACAGGGGGCAGCTGAAGCTTTCTTT.

The genes are TRBV7-9 and TRBJ1-5; D might be TRBD1 (6 bases). The length of the CDR3 is 14 residues. V was cut by 5 bases and J by 0 bases, with 8 bases left in between. The germline CDR1 and CDR2 sequences are SEHNR and FQNEAQ (reference sequence). For the CDR3, the DNA is TGTGCCAGCAGCGGACAGCTTAGCAATCAGCCCCAGCATTTT. Translated: CASSGQLSNQPQHF.

The chain has TRBV5-1 and TRBJ2-7; TRBD2 aligns across 9 bases. The CDR3 extends over 18 amino acids. V trimming: 0 bases; J trimming: 1 base; junction bases outside the gene matches: 11. CDR1 and CDR2 (germline): SGHRS, YFSETQ. This CDR3 reads CASSLEGSGLASSYEQYF. The DNA of the CDR3 is TGCGCCAGCAGCTTGGAGGGATCCGGACTAGCGTCATCCTACGAGCAGTACTTC. The whole variable domain, remainder taken from reference TRBV5-1 and TRBJ2-7, is KAGVTQTPRYLIKTRGQQVTLSCSPISGHRSVSWYQQTPGQGLQFLFEYFSETQRNKGNFPGRFSGRQFSNSRSEMNVSTLELGDSALYLCASSLEGSGLASSYEQYFGPGTRLTVT.

The V call is TRBV18, the J call TRBJ2-7; 12 nucleotides line up with TRBD1. CDR3 length: 14 amino acids. V gave up 4 bases and J gave up 5 bases; unmatched junction bases: 3. CDR1 KGHSH and CDR2 LQKENI come from the germline V gene. CDR3 coding DNA: TGTGCCAGCTCACTGGGACAGGGGGCCCACGAGCAGTACTTC. It specifies CASSLGQGAHEQYF. Full variable domain (rest looked up from reference TRBV18 and TRBJ2-7): NAGVMQNPRHLVRRRGQEARLRCSPMKGHSHVYWYRQLPEEGLKFMVYLQKENIIDESGMPKERFSAEFPKEGPSILRIQQVVRGDSAAYFCASSLGQGAHEQYFGPGTRLTVT.

V and J are TRBV21-1 and TRBJ1-3; whether TRBD1, the table's D call, matches the DNA was not checked. TRBV21-1 is a pseudogene segment. The CDR3 is 20 residues long. In DNA form, the CDR3 reads TGTGCCAGCAGCAAAGTACCGGTGGGGACAGGGGAAGTTTCTGGAAACACCATATATTTT. Its protein product is CASSKVPVGTGEVSGNTIYF.

The CDR3 protein is CASSLAFRTAGAETQYF. The CDR3 nucleotides read TGTGCCAGCAGCTTAGCCTTCAGGACAGCCGGGGCAGAGACCCAGTACTTC. The gene calls are TRBV7-9 and TRBJ2-5, with D possibly being TRBD1 (6 bases). Germline V lookup: CDR1 SEHNR, CDR2 FQNEAQ (reference sequence). CDR3 length equals 17 residues. V dropped 0 bases and J dropped 4 bases, with 18 bases sitting between them.

The chain couples TRBV5-6 to TRBJ2-3, with D perhaps given as TRBD1 or TRBD2 (6 bases each). This CDR3 region has 17 residues. Deletions cut 4 bases from V and 3 bases from J, with 21 bases between. From germline, CDR1 is SGHDT and CDR2 YYEEEE. CDR3 region: CASSKGIWGAVTDTQYF. For the CDR3, the DNA is TGTGCCAGCAGCAAAGGGATTTGGGGGGCGGTAACAGATACGCAGTATTTT.

The genes are TRBV3-1 (or the pseudogene TRBV3-2) and TRBJ2-1; D might be TRBD1 or TRBD2, each matching 6 bases. The CDR3 is 15 amino acids. V shed 2 bases and J shed 3 bases, with 11 bases lying between them. The germline V gene encodes CDR1 LGHDT and CDR2 YNNKEL (reference sequence). CDR3 in DNA: TGTGCCAGCAGCCAACGTGGGGGGCTCTACAATGAGCAGTTCTTC. It yields the protein CASSQRGGLYNEQFF.

The chain is built from TRBV7-2 and TRBJ2-5; 10 bases are shared with TRBD2. V trimming: 8 bases; J trimming: 5 bases; junction bases outside the gene matches: 8. This CDR3 contains 14 residues. CDR1 and CDR2 (germline): SGHTA, FQGNSA. In DNA form, the CDR3 reads TGTGCCAGCGGCGCTAGCGGGGGTAGGGAGACCCAGTACTTC. It encodes CASGASGGRETQYF.

This chain joins TRBV30 and TRBJ2-5; D call uncertain. Germline V lookup: CDR1 GTSNPN, CDR2 SVGIG (reference sequence). Trimming stripped 1 base from V and 3 bases from J, with 9 bases between. The CDR3 consists of 13 residues. The CDR3 loop reads CAWSAEVEETQYF. DNA of the CDR3: TGTGCCTGGAGTGCAGAGGTCGAAGAGACCCAGTACTTC.

For the CDR3, the DNA is TGTGCCAGCAGCCCGACAGATACGCAGTATTTT. Its translation is CASSPTDTQYF. The gene calls are TRBV7-2 and TRBJ2-3; D is unclear. CDR1 and CDR2 from the germline V gene are SGHTA and FQGNSA. Trimming cost V 5 bases and J 3 bases, with 3 bases left between them. The CDR3 contains 11 residues.

The chain employs TRBV15 and TRBJ2-7, with TRBD2 identical over 9 bases. The CDR3 contains 15 residues. J lost 8 bases, V lost 2 bases, and 10 bases had no gene match. Germline CDR1 and CDR2: LNHNV and YYDKDF (reference sequence). The CDR3 spells CATSRLLAGEYQQYF. CDR3 DNA: TGTGCCACCAGCAGACTCTTAGCGGGAGAATATCAGCAGTACTTC.

The chain employs TRBV28 and TRBJ2-1; 10 nucleotides match TRBD2. The V segment lost 8 bases and the J segment 2 bases; nucleotides outside the gene matches: 6. The germline CDR1 and CDR2 sequences are MDHEN and SYDVKM. The length of the CDR3 is 15 residues. The CDR3 sequence is CASLLAGSAYNEQFF. The CDR3 region has the DNA TGTGCCAGCTTACTAGCGGGATCTGCCTACAATGAGCAGTTCTTC.

The J gene is TRBJ1-6, the V gene TRBV6-1; D unclear. Germline-derived CDR1 and CDR2 are MNHNS and SASEGT. The V end was cut by 5 bases, the J end by 7 bases, with 9 bases between. This CDR3 has 13 residues. CDR3 sequence (DNA): TGTGCCAGCAGTTCTCCCGAGAATTCACCCCTCCACTTT. Amino acids: CASSSPENSPLHF.

The V and J genes are TRBV10-2 and TRBJ1-6; a possible D gene is TRBD1 (6 bases). Trimming cost V 3 bases and J 3 bases, with 9 bases left between them. The length of the CDR3 is 15 residues. Germline CDR1 reads WSHSY; CDR2 reads SAAADI. The CDR3 coding sequence is TGCGCCAGCAGTGACCGGGACAACTATAATTCACCCCTCCACTTT. Its protein product is CASSDRDNYNSPLHF.

The chain is built from TRBV10-3 and TRBJ1-1; 7 nucleotides align to TRBD1. From germline, CDR1 is ENHRY and CDR2 SYGVKD. J lost 7 bases, V lost 0 bases, and 2 bases had no gene match. The length of the CDR3 is 13 residues. The CDR3 is CAISESRQGEAFF. CDR3 bases: TGTGCCATCAGTGAGTCTCGACAGGGTGAAGCTTTCTTT.

This sequence joins TRBV5-1 and TRBJ2-7; D uncertain. CDR1 is SGHRS, CDR2 YFSETQ, per germline. V was clipped by 0 bases and J by 2 bases, with 9 bases between them. The CDR3 runs to 14 residues. The CDR3 reads CASSLATETYEQYF. CDR3 coding DNA: TGCGCCAGCAGCTTGGCCACTGAAACCTACGAGCAGTACTTC.

V usage is TRBV7-9 and J usage is TRBJ2-5; D is unresolved. The CDR3 consists of 15 residues. Germline CDR1 SEHNR, CDR2 FQNEAQ (reference sequence). Trimming removed 5 bases at V and 2 bases at J, with 15 bases between. The CDR3 nucleotides are TGTGCCAGCAGCCCTAGTCGGGCAGTACAAGAGACCCAGTACTTC. It specifies CASSPSRAVQETQYF.

The rearrangement links TRBV28 to TRBJ2-5, with TRBD2 identical over 11 bases. The V and J ends lost 3 bases and 8 bases, in that order; junction bases with no gene match: 8. Germline loops: CDR1 MDHEN, CDR2 SYDVKM. The CDR3 runs to 15 residues. The CDR3 sequence is CASSLTSGTIATQYF. The CDR3 DNA sequence: TGTGCCAGCAGTTTGACTAGCGGGACTATAGCCACCCAGTACTTC.

The gene calls are TRBV30 and TRBJ2-7; tentatively, D is TRBD2 (5 bases). The V and J ends lost 0 bases and 5 bases respectively, with 8 bases between them. The CDR3 extends over 12 amino acids. Germline V gives CDR1 GTSNPN, CDR2 SVGIG (reference sequence). The CDR3 coding sequence is TGTGCCTGGAGTGTTTACGGGGACGAGCAGTACTTC. It translates to CAWSVYGDEQYF.

The rearrangement joins TRBV11-2 to TRBJ2-3; 9 bases agree with TRBD1. The J segment lost 3 bases and the V segment lost 3 bases, leaving 10 bases of the junction unmatched. CDR1 and CDR2 from the germline V gene are SGHAT and FQNNGV. CDR3 length equals 17 residues. CDR3 sequence (DNA): TGTGCCAGCAGCTTCCGACAGGGGGAACACTCGACAGATACGCAGTATTTT. Its protein product is CASSFRQGEHSTDTQYF.

Many counts were recorded for this clone. This chain joins TRBV5-1 and TRBJ2-7; D gene uncertain. The CDR3 loop spans 14 amino acids. CDR1 is SGHRS and CDR2 is YFSETQ in the germline V gene. V was trimmed by 2 bases and J by 0 bases, leaving 9 bases between them. The CDR3 spells CASSFQGPSYEQYF. Written as DNA, the CDR3 is TGCGCCAGCAGCTTTCAAGGGCCCTCCTACGAGCAGTACTTC.

This clone was counted a few times. Here the CDR3 DNA reads TGTGCCTGGAGTTCAGACAGGGGGCGAGGTTGGTTGCATCAGCCCCAGCATTTT. It yields the protein CAWSSDRGRGWLHQPQHF. This chain joins TRBV30 and TRBJ1-5, with 10 positions matching TRBD1. With 2 bases clipped from V and 5 bases from J, the junction kept 15 bases outside the gene matches. This CDR3 comprises 18 residues. Germline V lookup: CDR1 GTSNPN, CDR2 SVGIG (reference sequence).

The chain recombines TRBV2 with TRBJ1-2; D is possibly TRBD1 (6 bases). Germline V gene data show CDR1 as SNHLY and CDR2 as FYNNEI. The CDR3 is 13 residues long. Trimming pared 4 bases from V and 1 base from J, leaving 7 bases between. DNA for the CDR3: TGTGCCAGCAGTGTGGACAGTAACTATGGCTACACCTTC. The encoded protein is CASSVDSNYGYTF. Complete variable domain (other parts from reference TRBV2 and TRBJ1-2): EPEVTQTPSHQVTQMGQEVILRCVPISNHLYFYWYRQILGQKVEFLVSFYNNEISEKSEIFDDQFSVERPDGSNFTLKIRSTKLEDSAMYFCASSVDSNYGYTFGSGTRLTVV.

The CDR3 DNA follows: TGTGCCAGCAGCTTATTCGGGACAGTTTCCTACGAGCAGTACTTC. As protein: CASSLFGTVSYEQYF. The chain couples TRBV7-8 to TRBJ2-7, with 7 bases aligning to TRBD1. Trimming at V came to 2 bases and at J to 1 base, leaving 5 bases not matched to a gene. The V gene's germline CDR1 is SGHVS and CDR2 FQNEAQ. The CDR3 covers 15 residues.